The 15 T cell receptor beta chains presented below share a single source sample, sequenced in a study of CD8 T cells in Susac syndrome. RNA totalling roughly 0.45 to 1 ug underwent reverse transcription with random hexamers. MiXCR, run by TCRdb on the immunoSEQ multiplex PCR reads, gives a single entry per CDR3 protein. The table has more than 110,000 distinct CDR3 sequences, around 94% seen once; the top ten hold around 0.29%. The specimen was CD8+ T cells from PBMCs. These receptors all stem from a human donor in good health.

V gene TRBV5-1 combines with J gene TRBJ1-1; unclear D gene. The CDR3 is 14 amino acids. The V end was cut by 0 bases, the J end by 0 bases, with 6 bases between. Germline lookup yields CDR1 SGHRS and CDR2 YFSETQ. This chain's CDR3 is CASSLVGMNTEAFF. The DNA of the CDR3 is TGCGCCAGCAGCTTGGTAGGTATGAACACTGAAGCTTTCTTT.

The J gene is TRBJ1-1, the V gene TRBV28; tentatively, D is TRBD1 (6 bases). CDR1 and CDR2 (germline): MDHEN, SYDVKM. V was pared by 5 bases and J by 2 bases, with 15 bases between. The CDR3 covers 15 residues. The CDR3 DNA reads TGTGCCAGCAGTGCCTCTACAGGGCTCAACACTGAAGCTTTCTTT. Its protein product is CASSASTGLNTEAFF.

This chain joins TRBV9 and TRBJ1-5; D is ambiguous. Looked up from germline, CDR1 is SGDLS and CDR2 is YYNGEE. V was trimmed by 0 bases and J by 8 bases, leaving 6 bases between them. The CDR3 length is 12 residues. The DNA for the CDR3 is TGTGCCAGCAGCGTAGGACTTGAGCCCCAGCATTTT. It specifies CASSVGLEPQHF.

Here the CDR3 reads CASSVDPRTSGTNTGELFF. CDR3 DNA: TGTGCCAGCAGCGTAGACCCCCGAACTAGCGGGACGAACACCGGGGAGCTGTTTTTT. The rearrangement links TRBV9 to TRBJ2-2; 10 bases align to TRBD2. The CDR3 has 19 residues. V gave up 0 bases and J gave up 0 bases; unmatched junction bases: 8. CDR1 and CDR2 (germline): SGDLS, YYNGEE.

This clonotype was counted only a few times. CDR3 coding DNA: TGTGCCAGCAGCCCCGGAGCCCCTAATGAGCAGTTCTTC. It is translated as CASSPGAPNEQFF. The chain employs TRBV6-5 and TRBJ2-1; no definite D call. CDR3 size: 13 residues. Germline V gives CDR1 MNHEY, CDR2 SVGAGI. V was pared by 6 bases and J by 7 bases, with 13 bases between.

The V gene is TRBV27, the J gene TRBJ2-7, with D perhaps being TRBD1 or TRBD2 (5 bases each). V was trimmed by 3 bases and J by 6 bases, leaving 9 bases between them. The CDR3 sequence is 12 residues long. From germline, CDR1 is MNHEY and CDR2 SMNVEV (reference sequence). The DNA for the CDR3 is TGTGCCAGCAGTTTCATTGGGACCGAGCAGTACTTC. Residues: CASSFIGTEQYF.

V is TRBV5-1 and J is TRBJ2-5, with 10 bases identical to TRBD2. CDR3 length: 17 residues. Germline CDR1 is SGHRS and CDR2 is YFSETQ. J lost 3 bases, V lost 1 base, and 9 bases had no gene match. CDR3 region: CASSLRGSGRAEETQYF. DNA for the CDR3: TGCGCCAGCAGCTTGAGGGGCAGCGGGAGGGCCGAAGAGACCCAGTACTTC.

The chain is built from TRBV7-8 and TRBJ2-1; D is undetermined. Germline V gene lookup returns CDR1 SGHVS and CDR2 FQNEAQ. The CDR3 totals 14 residues. Trimming removed 8 bases from V and 4 bases from J, with 15 bases in between. The CDR3: CASDKGILYNEQFF. The CDR3 nucleotides read TGTGCCAGCGACAAAGGGATACTTTACAATGAGCAGTTCTTC.

The genes are TRBV4-2 and TRBJ2-4, with 11 bases lining up with TRBD2. Germline CDR1 is LGHNA and CDR2 is YNFKEQ. The CDR3 extends over 15 amino acids. The trim removed 4 bases at V and 8 bases at J, leaving 7 bases unmatched. CDR3 sequence (DNA): TGTGCCAGCAGCCGAGAACTAGCGGGAGATTACATTCAGTACTTC. It translates to CASSRELAGDYIQYF.

The V gene is TRBV15, the J gene TRBJ1-4, with D uncertain. CDR1 is LNHNV and CDR2 is YYDKDF in the germline V gene (reference sequence). V lost 1 base and J lost 0, with 6 bases in between. The CDR3 is 15 amino acids. The CDR3 loop is CATSRAIATNEKLFF. The DNA for the CDR3 is TGTGCCACCAGCAGAGCAATCGCAACTAATGAAAAACTGTTTTTT.

V is TRBV7-8 and J is TRBJ2-1; D remains ambiguous. Trimming took 4 bases from V and 8 from J, leaving 21 bases between them. This CDR3 is 16 amino acids long. Germline V gene sequence: CDR1 SGHVS, CDR2 FQNEAQ. CDR3 amino acids: CASSSPRADRDHEQFF. Here the CDR3 DNA reads TGTGCCAGCAGCTCTCCCCGGGCAGATCGAGACCATGAGCAGTTCTTC.

V gene TRBV20-1 combines with J gene TRBJ2-2, with D hard to call. The CDR3 is 13 residues long. The germline CDR1 and CDR2 sequences are DFQATT and SNEGSKA (reference sequence). The V end lost 4 bases, the J end lost 0 bases, and 6 bases lay between the germline ends. CDR3 protein: CSAIQANTGELFF. CDR3 bases: TGCAGTGCTATTCAAGCGAACACCGGGGAGCTGTTTTTT.

This chain uses TRBV6-2 or TRBV6-3 with TRBJ1-5, with D possibly matching TRBD1 (5 bases). Germline V gene sequence: CDR1 MNHEY, CDR2 SVGEGT. The CDR3 is 15 amino acids. V was trimmed by 2 bases and J by 4 bases, leaving 12 bases between them. This chain's CDR3 is CASSYRGTGNQPQHF. CDR3 in DNA: TGTGCCAGCAGTTACCGAGGGACGGGAAATCAGCCCCAGCATTTT.

The CDR3 bases are TGTGCCAGCAGCGCCCTGACAGGGTATACGGCTGAAGCTTTCTTT. It yields the protein CASSALTGYTAEAFF. The chain couples TRBV9 to TRBJ1-1, with 7 bases matching TRBD1. From germline, CDR1 is SGDLS and CDR2 YYNGEE. This CDR3 is built from 15 residues. V lost 3 bases, J lost 6 bases, and 11 bases stayed unmatched.

This sequence joins TRBV20-1 and TRBJ2-3; unclear D gene. CDR1 is DFQATT and CDR2 is SNEGSKA in the germline V gene (reference sequence). The CDR3 consists of 12 residues. Trimming removed 4 bases from V and 2 bases from J, with 7 bases in between. The CDR3 region has the DNA TGCAGTGCTACCGAGATCACAGATACGCAGTATTTT. It specifies CSATEITDTQYF.